This T cell receptor beta chain was sequenced in a study of Ad26.COV2.S vaccination and SARS-CoV-2 variants. Overall study: Within the COV1001 Ad26.COV2.S trial arm, the donor was enrolled. Recipients of Ad26.COV2.S got it intramuscularly, once or twice 56 days apart. General study results and limits: Measurement of non-spike TCR breadth gave similar results in vaccine and placebo recipients. The analyses of TCR breadth and depth may have understated the size of total T cell responses.

The treatment: some 20 received Ad26.COV2.S at low or high dose, single or two shots; several received placebo; per-sample allocation not given. Day 63 following the first vaccine or placebo injection was when the samples were taken. A word on this clone: Antigen: not known.

Assay: immunoSEQ multiplex PCR; the TCRdb copy retains only in-frame clones and omits some. The sample contains about 400,000 clones, 83% of which appear only once. Unmatched junction bases numbered 17, after V lost 4 bases and J lost 7 bases. Germline-derived CDR1 and CDR2 are SGDLS and YYNGEE. The CDR3 is made up of 17 amino acids. Sample: peripheral blood, taken in a trial of Ad26.COV2.S vaccine versus placebo. The chain has TRBV9 and TRBJ2-3, with 8 bases aligning to TRBD2. This clonotype originated in a person between 18 and 60 years old who received the Ad26.COV2.S COVID-19 vaccine or a placebo. The CDR3 nucleotides read TGTGCCAGCAGCCAAACCGGTGGGGGACTAGGCGCATATACGCAGTATTTT. This gives the protein CASSQTGGGLGAYTQYF.